This is a list of T cell receptor beta chains from one sample in a study of cytomegalovirus exposure and HLA in healthy donors. Some clones are missing from TCRdb's copy, which holds only in-frame ones; the method was immunoSEQ multiplex PCR. The table includes approximately 82,000 clones, approximately 95% detected once. Sequencing was done on a sample of PBMCs. These receptors all come from a woman aged 18-29 years in good health and CMV-seronegative. Each CDR3 is given with its conserved first and last residue. Each record gives: V gene, CDR3 protein.

>TRBV19
CASSIGDRVNNQPQHF
>TRBV5-6
CASSLASGEGEKLFF
>TRBV6-6
CASSYVGGNEQYF
>TRBV6-5
CASKTDVLEQYF
>TRBV29-1
CSVGTGTYEQYF
>TRBV5-1
CASYPGQGRETQYF
>TRBV11-2
CASSPLRRTGGSYEQYF
>TRBV28
CASSSPRTGGRETQYF
>TRBV9
CASSVGGGNTGETQYF
>TRBV7-9
CASSLAGLSYEQYF
>TRBV10-3
CAISDRVSYNSPLHF
>TRBV6-5
CASSYGQSYEQYF
>TRBV28
CASSAPGTTYEQYF
>TRBV7-2
CASSLAGEGETQYF
>TRBV2
CASSEALRAGDDTYEQYF
>TRBV4-3
CASSRDPGQGYEQYF
>TRBV10-2
CATQGPQETQYF
>TRBV6-4
CASRPGTGVDGYTF
>TRBV9
CASSVDGTNYGYTF
>TRBV12-5
CASGFGDEGYGYTF
>TRBV9
CASSVDRDTQYF
>TRBV5-1
CASSFEGRETQYF
>TRBV7-8
CASSSPGIANYEQYF
>TRBV10-3
CAISELRENEQFF
>TRBV14
CASSQIPGFLGGDTQYF